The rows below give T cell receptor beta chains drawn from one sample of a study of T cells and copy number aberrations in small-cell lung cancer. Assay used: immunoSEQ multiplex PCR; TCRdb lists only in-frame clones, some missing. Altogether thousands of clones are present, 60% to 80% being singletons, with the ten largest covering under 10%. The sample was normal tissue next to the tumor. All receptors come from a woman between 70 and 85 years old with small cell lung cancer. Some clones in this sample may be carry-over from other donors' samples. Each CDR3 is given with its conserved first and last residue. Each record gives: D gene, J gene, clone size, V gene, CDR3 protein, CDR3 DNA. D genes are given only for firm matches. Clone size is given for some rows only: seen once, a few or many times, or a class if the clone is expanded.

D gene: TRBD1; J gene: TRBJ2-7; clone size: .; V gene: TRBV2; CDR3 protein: CASSRDRGGEQYF; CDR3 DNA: TGTGCCAGCAGTAGGGACAGGGGGGGCGAGCAGTACTTC
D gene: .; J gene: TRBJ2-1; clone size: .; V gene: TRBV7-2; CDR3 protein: CASSRGQSSSYNEQFF; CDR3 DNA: TGTGCCAGCAGTCGCGGACAGAGCAGTTCCTACAATGAGCAGTTCTTC
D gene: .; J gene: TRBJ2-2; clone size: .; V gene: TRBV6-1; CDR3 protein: CASTVRDTYTGELFF; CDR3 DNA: TGTGCCAGCACAGTCCGGGACACTTACACCGGGGAGCTGTTTTTT
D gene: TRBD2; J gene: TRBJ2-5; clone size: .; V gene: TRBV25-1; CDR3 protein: CASSQRGGEETQYF; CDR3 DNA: TGTGCCAGCAGCCAACGGGGGGGGGAGGAGACCCAGTACTTC
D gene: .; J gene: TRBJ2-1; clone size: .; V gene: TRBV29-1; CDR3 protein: CSVLQVNEQFF; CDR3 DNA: TGCAGCGTGCTACAGGTGAATGAGCAGTTCTTC
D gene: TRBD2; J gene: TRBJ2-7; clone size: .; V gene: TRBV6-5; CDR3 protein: CASSYQTSGSPYEQYF; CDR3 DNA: TGTGCCAGCAGTTACCAGACTAGCGGGAGTCCCTACGAGCAGTACTTC
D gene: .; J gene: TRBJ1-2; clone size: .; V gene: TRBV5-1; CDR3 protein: CASRATAGYGYTF; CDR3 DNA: TGCGCCAGCAGGGCGACAGCAGGCTATGGCTACACCTTC
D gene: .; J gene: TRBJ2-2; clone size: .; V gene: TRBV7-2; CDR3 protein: CASSSNRAGAGELFF; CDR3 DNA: TGTGCCAGCAGCTCGAACCGGGCCGGGGCCGGGGAGCTGTTTTTT
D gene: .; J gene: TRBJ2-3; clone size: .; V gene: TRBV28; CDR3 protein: CASSPPNRLTDTQYF; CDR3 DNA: TGTGCCAGCAGTCCCCCGAATAGGCTCACAGATACGCAGTATTTT
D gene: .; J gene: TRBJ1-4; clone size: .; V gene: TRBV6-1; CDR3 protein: CASSGGGNEKLFF; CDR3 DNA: TGTGCCAGCAGTGGAGGGGGTAATGAAAAACTGTTTTTT
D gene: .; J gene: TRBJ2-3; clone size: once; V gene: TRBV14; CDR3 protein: CASSREGSTDTQYF; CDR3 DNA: TGTGCCAGCAGCCGCGAAGGGAGCACAGATACGCAGTATTTT
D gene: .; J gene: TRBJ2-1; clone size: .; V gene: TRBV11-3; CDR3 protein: CASSPGGKDNEQFF; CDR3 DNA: TGTGCCAGCAGCCCCGGAGGGAAAGACAATGAGCAGTTCTTC
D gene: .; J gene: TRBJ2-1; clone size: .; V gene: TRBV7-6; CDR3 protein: CASSSVPGRGNNEQFF; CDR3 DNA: TGTGCCAGCAGCTCTGTCCCGGGTCGGGGGAACAATGAGCAGTTCTTC
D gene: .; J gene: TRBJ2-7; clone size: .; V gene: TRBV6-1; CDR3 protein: CASRVRPGSYEQYF; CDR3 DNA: TGTGCCAGCAGGGTCAGGCCAGGGTCCTACGAGCAGTACTTC
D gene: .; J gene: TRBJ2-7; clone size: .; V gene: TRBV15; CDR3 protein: CATSRDLRTSNPYEQYF; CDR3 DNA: TGTGCCACCAGCAGAGATTTGCGGACGTCTAATCCTTACGAGCAGTACTTC
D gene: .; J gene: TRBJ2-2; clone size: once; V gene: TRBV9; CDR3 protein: CASSVTEGGELFF; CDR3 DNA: TGTGCCAGCAGCGTGACAGAGGGTGGGGAGCTGTTTTTT
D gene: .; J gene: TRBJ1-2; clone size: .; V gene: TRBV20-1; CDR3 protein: CSARVFRGYTF; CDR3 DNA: TGCAGTGCTAGAGTTTTCCGGGGCTACACCTTC
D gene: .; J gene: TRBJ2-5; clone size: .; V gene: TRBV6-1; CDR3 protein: CASTRGSEETQYF; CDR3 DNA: TGTGCCTCCACCCGGGGGTCGGAAGAGACCCAGTACTTC
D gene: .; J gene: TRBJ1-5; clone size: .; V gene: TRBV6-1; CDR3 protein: CASGSAYSNQPQHF; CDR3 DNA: TGTGCCAGCGGTAGCGCCTATAGCAATCAGCCCCAGCATTTT
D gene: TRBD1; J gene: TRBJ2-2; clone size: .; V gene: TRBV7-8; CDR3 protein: CASSLDRGRAGELFF; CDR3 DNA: TGTGCCAGCAGCCTTGACAGGGGGCGCGCCGGGGAGCTGTTTTTT
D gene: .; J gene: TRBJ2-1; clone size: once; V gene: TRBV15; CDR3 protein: CATSRWDSSNEQFF; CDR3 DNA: TGTGCCACCTCCCGGTGGGATTCCTCCAATGAGCAGTTCTTC
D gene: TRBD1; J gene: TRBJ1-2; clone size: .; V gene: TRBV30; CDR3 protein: CAWENRGGYYGYIF; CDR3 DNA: TGTGCCTGGGAGAACAGGGGGGGCTACTATGGCTACATTTTC
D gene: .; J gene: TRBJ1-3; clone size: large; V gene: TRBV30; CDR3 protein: CAWSVNGASGNTIYF; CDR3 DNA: TGTGCCTGGAGTGTGAACGGGGCGTCTGGAAACACCATATATTTT